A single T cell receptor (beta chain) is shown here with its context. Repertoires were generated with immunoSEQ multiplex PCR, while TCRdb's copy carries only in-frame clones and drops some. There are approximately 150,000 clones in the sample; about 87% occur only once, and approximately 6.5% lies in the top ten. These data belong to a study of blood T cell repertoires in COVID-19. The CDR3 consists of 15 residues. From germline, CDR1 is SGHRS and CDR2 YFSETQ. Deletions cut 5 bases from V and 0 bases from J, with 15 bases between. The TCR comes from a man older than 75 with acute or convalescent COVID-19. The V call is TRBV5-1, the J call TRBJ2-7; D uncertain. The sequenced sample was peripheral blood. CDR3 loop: CASRRNLKLSYEQYF. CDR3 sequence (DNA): TGCGCCAGCAGGAGAAACCTGAAACTCTCCTACGAGCAGTACTTC.